One sample yielded the 16 T cell receptor beta chains listed below, sequenced in a study of regulatory T cells in long-lasting Graves disease. Documented time point: persistent/refractory GD, antithyroid drugs over 5 years with positive TRAb. PBMCs were the source of the RNA used for TCR sequencing. For TCR beta, libraries came from iRepertoire HTBI primers and Arm-PCR of CDR3 regions. TCRdb analysed the multiplex PCR reads with MiXCR anew, one entry per CDR3 protein. The data show roughly 300,000 distinct CDR3 sequences, with 15% to 20% seen just once and roughly 29% held by the top ten. The specimen was peripheral blood mononuclear cells (PBMCs), collected when the disease was refractory, from a patient treated with antithyroid drugs. The receptors shown here come from a female donor with Graves disease.

This clonotype was found many times. The chain is built from TRBV7-3 and TRBJ1-2; possible D gene TRBD1, 5 bases. The CDR3 sequence is 15 residues long. Deletions cut 2 bases from V and 3 bases from J, with 13 bases between. Germline CDR1 SGHTA, CDR2 FQGTGA. The CDR3 DNA is TGTGCCAGCAGCTTACTATCGGGGACGGACTATGGCTACACCTTC. Protein sequence: CASSLLSGTDYGYTF.

This clonotype appeared many times. The chain links TRBV2 to TRBJ1-2; D is possibly TRBD1 (5 bases). This CDR3 spans 17 amino acids. The germline V gene has CDR1 SNHLY and CDR2 FYNNEI. With 4 bases removed from V and 4 bases from J, the gap between germline ends came to 22 bases. The CDR3 region has the DNA TGTGCCAGCAGTGGGCGGATTTGGGCATTGGGGGGCTATGGCTACACCTTC. This sequence encodes CASSGRIWALGGYGYTF.

At least ten counts were recorded for this clonotype. V gene TRBV6-1 combines with J gene TRBJ1-2, with D possibly being TRBD1 (6 bases). This CDR3 is 11 amino acids long. Trimming removed 9 bases at V and 6 bases at J, with 11 bases between. Germline V CDR1 and CDR2: MNHNS, SASEGT. The CDR3 coding sequence is TGTGCCAGTAGCAGGGGAAATGGCTACACCTTC. Translation: CASSRGNGYTF.

The table lists this clonotype with many counts. CDR3 in DNA: TGTGCCAGCAGTGAGGCAGGGGTCTTCAGCTCCTATAATTCACCCCTCCACTTT. Its translation is CASSEAGVFSSYNSPLHF. J is TRBJ1-6 and V is TRBV27; D may be TRBD1 (6 bases). V dropped 5 bases and J dropped 0 bases, with 17 bases sitting between them. CDR1 is MNHEY and CDR2 is SMNVEV in the germline V gene (reference sequence). The CDR3 runs to 18 residues.

The V call is TRBV19, the J call TRBJ1-4; D is uncertain. The CDR3 spans 14 residues. The V gene lost 3 bases and the J gene lost 7 bases, with 12 bases spanning the gap. Germline CDR1 LNHDA, CDR2 SQIVND (reference sequence). CDR3 in amino acids: CASSMRSGLEKLFF. The DNA for the CDR3 is TGTGCCAGTAGTATGAGGAGCGGCCTTGAAAAACTGTTTTTT.

This clonotype was counted only a few times. The final CDR3 position lacks the conserved phenylalanine or tryptophan, pointing to a likely read error. The gene calls are TRBV3-1 and TRBJ1-2; the D is unclear. Looked up from germline, CDR1 is LGHDT and CDR2 is YNNKEL (reference sequence). The germline V and J ends were trimmed by 0 bases and 4 bases, with 15 bases remaining between them. The CDR3 totals 16 residues. The CDR3 DNA follows: TGTGCCAGCAGCCAAGAAAGGATGGGCGCCCCCTATGGCTACACCCTC. Protein: CASSQERMGAPYGYTL.

Many counts were recorded for this clonotype. The rearrangement joins TRBV11-3 to TRBJ1-1, with a possible D match to TRBD1 (5 bases). This CDR3 contains 15 residues. Trimming cost V 0 bases and J 4 bases, with 12 bases left between them. Germline V gene sequence: CDR1 SGHNT, CDR2 YENEEA. In DNA form, the CDR3 reads TGTGCCAGCAGCTTAGATCCAGGGATAAGCACTGAAGCTTTCTTT. Translation gives CASSLDPGISTEAFF.

This clonotype was picked up a small number of times. The V call is TRBV4-1, the J call TRBJ1-1; D perhaps matches TRBD1 (5 bases). The CDR3 length is 14 residues. Looked up from germline, CDR1 is MGHRA and CDR2 is YSYEKL. Trimming removed 3 bases from V and 5 bases from J, with 13 bases in between. The CDR3 sequence: CASSHVGGDTEAFF. The CDR3 region has the DNA TGCGCCAGCAGCCATGTGGGGGGAGATACTGAAGCTTTCTTT.

A note on this clonotype: A junction boundary mismatches the germline segment, possibly from a read error. The chain carries TRBV28 and TRBJ2-7; D is undetermined. Germline CDR1 MDHEN, CDR2 SYDVKM. CDR3 length: 16 amino acids. The DNA of the CDR3 is TGTGCCAGCAGTTTTGTCCCATCCTCAAAAGCCTATGAGCAGTACTTC. This sequence encodes CASSFVPSSKAYEQYF.

This clonotype has ten or more counts. The chain links TRBV2 to TRBJ1-3; D ambiguous. The CDR3 extends over 16 amino acids. V was pared by 8 bases and J by 0 bases, with 17 bases between. Germline loops: CDR1 SNHLY, CDR2 FYNNEI. The CDR3, as DNA: TGTGCCAGCCAACCCATTCAGAGCCTCTCTGGAAACACCATATATTTT. Protein product: CASQPIQSLSGNTIYF.

The rearrangement uses TRBV19 and TRBJ2-6; 10 bases map to TRBD1. The germline V gene encodes CDR1 LNHDA and CDR2 SQIVND (reference sequence). CDR3 size: 19 residues. The trim removed 4 bases at V and 4 bases at J, leaving 13 bases unmatched. CDR3 protein: CASSRYNRDRGTGANVLTF. CDR3 DNA sequence: TGTGCCAGTAGTAGATACAACCGGGACAGGGGAACGGGGGCCAACGTCCTGACTTTC. The variable domain in full, with the rest retrieved from reference TRBV19 and TRBJ2-6, is DGGITQSPKYLFRKEGQNVTLSCEQNLNHDAMYWYRQDPGQGLRLIYYSQIVNDFQKGDIAEGYSVSREKKESFPLTVTSAQKNPTAFYLCASSRYNRDRGTGANVLTFGAGSRLTVL.

This clonotype has a count of ten or more. CDR3 nucleotides: TGTGCCAGCAACCAACCCGGACAGGGGCTGTTTTTT. Amino acid sequence: CASNQPGQGLFF. The chain uses TRBV7-2 and TRBJ2-2; 8 bases are shared with TRBD1. This CDR3 contains 12 residues. The V gene's germline CDR1 is SGHTA and CDR2 FQGNSA. Trimming cost V 7 bases and J 13 bases; bases outside gene matches: 8.

In this sample, this clonotype turned up many times. V gene TRBV6-5 combines with J gene TRBJ2-7; 10 nucleotides match TRBD1. The germline CDR1 and CDR2 sequences are MNHEY and SVGAGI. This CDR3 contains 13 residues. J gave up 6 bases and V 2 bases, and 1 base lay outside the gene matches. The CDR3 spells CASSYGTGVEQYF. The CDR3 DNA sequence: TGTGCCAGCAGTTACGGGACAGGGGTCGAGCAGTACTTC.

The V and J genes are TRBV20-1 and TRBJ2-5, with D possibly TRBD2 on 6 matching bases. Trimming removed 0 bases at V and 0 bases at J, with 20 bases between. CDR3 length: 18 residues. CDR1 DFQATT and CDR2 SNEGSKA come from the germline V gene (reference sequence). Here the CDR3 reads CSAREFFSWTNNQETQYF. CDR3 sequence (DNA): TGCAGTGCTAGAGAGTTTTTTAGTTGGACTAACAACCAAGAGACCCAGTACTTC.

This chain uses TRBV4-1 with TRBJ1-5, with D possibly matching TRBD1 (5 bases). The CDR3 sequence is 16 residues long. Trimming removed 5 bases from V and 2 bases from J, with 16 bases in between. CDR1 is MGHRA, CDR2 YSYEKL, per germline. The DNA of the CDR3 is TGCGCCAGCAGCGTGCGACAGATAAGTGGCAATCAGCCCCAGCATTTT. As protein: CASSVRQISGNQPQHF.

This clonotype was picked up a small number of times. The rearrangement joins TRBV4-1 to TRBJ2-4; 7 bases align to TRBD2. Losses at the gene ends were 1 base for V and 13 bases for J; bases not matched to a gene: 4. Germline V gene sequence: CDR1 MGHRA, CDR2 YSYEKL. There are 12 residues in the CDR3. This CDR3 is CASSQGTSVQYF. CDR3 nucleotide sequence: TGCGCCAGCAGCCAAGGAACTAGCGTACAGTACTTC.